This is a list of T cell receptor beta chains from one sample in a study of early T cells in non-severe SARS-CoV-2 infection. A single record per CDR3 protein comes from TCRdb applying MiXCR to the 5' RACE reads. Counted here are approximately 39,000 distinct CDR3 sequences, roughly 9.7% occurring once; the ten biggest clones make up approximately 12%. The sample consisted of whole blood. The receptors derive from an adult who was a healthcare worker with PCR-confirmed SARS-CoV-2 infection or an uninfected control (not recorded which). The CDR3 runs from the conserved cysteine through the conserved F or W. D genes are given only for firm matches. Clone size is given for some rows only: seen once, a few or many times, or a class if the clone is expanded.

clone size,J gene,D gene,V gene,CDR3 protein,CDR3 DNA
-,TRBJ1-4,-,TRBV7-2,CASSPGRPGLNEKLFF,TGTGCCAGCAGCCCCGGGCGTCCGGGATTAAATGAAAAACTGTTTTTT
-,TRBJ1-2,-,TRBV3-1,CASSQIVPEYGYTF,TGTGCCAGCAGTCAGATCGTTCCAGAGTATGGCTACACCTTC
few,TRBJ2-3,TRBD1,TRBV5-4,CASSLGRGQATDTQYF,TGTGCCAGCAGCTTGGGGAGAGGACAGGCCACAGATACGCAGTATTTT
many,TRBJ2-5,TRBD1,TRBV19,CASRDRGVQETQYF,TGTGCCAGTAGGGACAGGGGAGTACAAGAGACCCAGTACTTC
few,TRBJ2-1,-,TRBV6-1,CASSRGQPIYNEQFF,TGTGCCAGCAGTCGGGGGCAACCAATCTACAATGAGCAGTTCTTC
few,TRBJ1-5,TRBD1,TRBV29-1,CSVAGGRDQPQHF,TGCAGCGTTGCAGGGGGGCGAGATCAGCCCCAGCATTTT
-,TRBJ1-5,-,TRBV7-2,CASRRYGNQPQHF,TGTGCCAGCAGACGGTACGGAAATCAGCCCCAGCATTTT
few,TRBJ2-3,-,TRBV6-5,CASSYGVGTDTQYF,TGTGCCAGCAGTTACGGGGTGGGGACAGATACGCAGTATTTT
many,TRBJ2-3,TRBD2,TRBV12-3/TRBV12-4,CASSPSSGGADTQYF,TGTGCCAGCAGTCCATCTAGCGGGGGTGCAGATACGCAGTATTTT
-,TRBJ1-2,-,TRBV6-1,CASSEIRFYGYTF,TGTGCCAGCAGTGAAATCAGATTCTATGGCTACACCTTC
-,TRBJ2-1,TRBD2,TRBV7-2,CASSSGLAPYNEQFF,TGTGCCAGCAGCTCCGGACTAGCGCCCTACAATGAGCAGTTCTTC
many,TRBJ2-5,-,TRBV5-1,CASSLDGGRQETQYF,TGCGCCAGCAGCTTGGATGGTGGCAGGCAAGAGACCCAGTACTTC
many,TRBJ2-3,-,TRBV12-3/TRBV12-4,CASSLKRIADTQYF,TGTGCCAGCAGTTTAAAGCGTATAGCAGATACGCAGTATTTT
many,TRBJ2-7,TRBD1,TRBV5-4,CASSPADRDYEQYF,TGTGCCAGCAGCCCGGCGGACAGGGACTACGAGCAGTACTTC
many,TRBJ2-7,TRBD1,TRBV29-1,CSVVTGGAGSGEQYF,TGCAGCGTTGTAACAGGGGGCGCCGGGAGCGGCGAGCAGTACTTC
few,TRBJ1-1,-,TRBV6-6,CASSPTSQGRAFF,TGTGCCAGCAGCCCGACGTCCCAGGGGCGAGCTTTCTTT
many,TRBJ2-3,-,TRBV5-1,CASSLDNGADTQYF,TGCGCCAGCAGCTTGGATAATGGGGCAGATACGCAGTATTTT
many,TRBJ2-1,-,TRBV25-1,CASSGGWGAPNEQFF,TGTGCCAGCAGTGGCGGTTGGGGGGCGCCCAATGAGCAGTTCTTC
-,TRBJ2-1,-,TRBV3-1,CASGGGPSYNEQFF,TGTGCCAGCGGCGGGGGCCCCTCCTACAATGAGCAGTTCTTC
-,TRBJ2-7,-,TRBV2,CASSGQVYEQYF,TGTGCCAGCAGTGGACAGGTCTACGAGCAGTACTTC
many,TRBJ2-1,-,TRBV6-2/TRBV6-3,CASSYGSSSYNEQFF,TGTGCCAGCAGTTATGGAAGTAGCTCCTACAATGAGCAGTTCTTC
many,TRBJ2-6,-,TRBV15,CATSRDLGEVGSGANVLTF,TGTGCCACCAGCAGAGATCTCGGGGAGGTCGGCTCTGGGGCCAACGTCCTGACTTTC
many,TRBJ2-2,-,TRBV20-1,CSATTGSGPDGELFF,TGCAGTGCTACTACAGGGTCCGGGCCGGACGGGGAGCTGTTTTTT
many,TRBJ2-5,-,TRBV3-1,CASSQGGPGQPQETQYF,TGTGCCAGCAGCCAAGGTGGGCCGGGACAACCCCAAGAGACCCAGTACTTC
many,TRBJ2-1,-,TRBV7-9,CASSTTRSILDEQFF,TGTGCCAGCAGCACCACTAGAAGTATTCTCGATGAGCAGTTCTTC
many,TRBJ2-1,TRBD1,TRBV20-1,CSVMTGLGYNEQFF,TGCAGCGTTATGACAGGGTTGGGATACAATGAGCAGTTCTTC
many,TRBJ1-2,TRBD1,TRBV13,CASSLNQGQGSGYTF,TGTGCCAGCAGCTTAAATCAGGGACAGGGTAGTGGCTACACCTTC
many,TRBJ2-2,-,TRBV28,CASSSLLPPGELFF,TGTGCCAGCAGCTCCCTACTTCCCCCCGGGGAGCTGTTTTTT
many,TRBJ1-1,-,TRBV29-1,CSVFRFPEAFF,TGCAGCGTTTTCAGGTTCCCTGAAGCTTTCTTT
few,TRBJ1-5,-,TRBV6-1,CASSGPNRNSNQPQHF,TGTGCCAGCAGTGGGCCCAACAGAAATAGCAATCAGCCCCAGCATTTT
few,TRBJ2-7,TRBD2,TRBV5-4,CASSLGLAGGFSYEQYF,TGTGCCAGCAGCTTGGGACTAGCGGGGGGGTTCTCCTACGAGCAGTACTTC
many,TRBJ2-1,TRBD1,TRBV7-6,CASSQEDRVYNEQFF,TGTGCCAGCAGCCAAGAGGACAGGGTCTACAATGAGCAGTTCTTC
many,TRBJ2-2,-,TRBV4-2,CASSRGGGTNTGELFF,TGTGCCAGCAGCCGCGGTGGGGGGACGAACACCGGGGAGCTGTTTTTT
many,TRBJ2-5,-,TRBV12-3/TRBV12-4,CASSFTAQETQYF,TGTGCCAGCAGTTTTACGGCCCAAGAGACCCAGTACTTC
many,TRBJ2-3,-,TRBV6-2/TRBV6-3,CASSYGSTASTDTQYF,TGTGCCAGCAGTTACGGTTCGACAGCTAGCACAGATACGCAGTATTTT
many,TRBJ1-2,-,TRBV12-3/TRBV12-4,CASSPLRYGYTF,TGTGCCAGCAGTCCCCTCCGCTATGGCTACACCTTC
many,TRBJ2-5,-,TRBV5-1,CASSLVMGETQYF,TGCGCCAGCAGCTTGGTTATGGGAGAGACCCAGTACTTC
few,TRBJ2-1,-,TRBV12-3/TRBV12-4,CASSVTATSYNEQFF,TGTGCCAGCAGTGTGACAGCGACTTCCTACAATGAGCAGTTCTTC
many,TRBJ1-2,-,TRBV29-1,CSVTDSAYGYTF,TGCAGCGTTACAGATTCCGCTTATGGCTACACCTTC
many,TRBJ2-7,-,TRBV28,CASSWGRALSSEQYF,TGTGCCAGCAGCTGGGGGCGGGCTCTCTCCAGCGAGCAGTACTTC
many,TRBJ2-6,-,TRBV11-2,CASSSIFGRNSGANVLTF,TGTGCCAGCAGCTCGATATTCGGACGGAACTCTGGGGCCAACGTCCTGACTTTC
many,TRBJ2-5,-,TRBV7-3,CASSLGLEGTQYF,TGTGCCAGCAGCTTAGGGTTAGAGGGGACCCAGTACTTC
many,TRBJ1-5,TRBD1,TRBV6-6,CATTQGGGNQPQHF,TGTGCCACCACTCAGGGGGGTGGTAATCAGCCCCAGCATTTT
many,TRBJ2-3,-,TRBV30,CAWSVKDTQYF,TGTGCCTGGAGTGTAAAAGATACGCAGTATTTT
many,TRBJ1-2,-,TRBV20-1,CSAREDLQPGSNYGYTF,TGCAGTGCTAGAGAAGATCTTCAGCCGGGTTCGAACTATGGCTACACCTTC